The 13 T cell receptor beta chains in this list originate from one sample, sequenced in a study of OX40 agonist ivuxolimab in advanced cancers. Clones were read by immunoSEQ multiplex PCR, and TCRdb kept only the in-frame ones, dropping some. The table shows some 150,000 clones, with about 93% occurring only once. The input for sequencing was CD4+ or CD8+ T cells sorted from blood, taken in a trial of the OX40 agonist ivuxolimab. Receptor source: an adult with an advanced solid tumor such as melanoma, head and neck, liver or kidney cancer.

The gene calls are TRBV5-1 and TRBJ2-3; D gene unclear. Trimming removed 3 bases from V and 4 bases from J, with 9 bases in between. Germline V CDR1 and CDR2: SGHRS, YFSETQ. This CDR3 spans 13 amino acids. The CDR3 region is CASSSVGSDTQYF. CDR3 nucleotides: TGCGCCAGCAGCTCCGTAGGGTCAGATACGCAGTATTTT.

The gene calls are TRBV5-8 and TRBJ2-5, with 15 bases identical to TRBD2. Trimming cost V 0 bases and J 1 base; bases outside gene matches: 10. Germline V CDR1 and CDR2: SGHTS, YDEGEE. CDR3 length: 20 amino acids. The CDR3 spells CASSLGAGLAGGYPQETQYF. DNA for the CDR3: TGTGCCAGCAGCTTGGGGGCCGGACTAGCGGGAGGGTACCCCCAAGAGACCCAGTACTTC.

The rearrangement joins TRBV5-4 to TRBJ1-2; no reliable D call. The length of the CDR3 is 15 residues. V was trimmed by 2 bases and J by 7 bases, leaving 18 bases between them. Germline lookup yields CDR1 SGHNT and CDR2 YYREEE (reference sequence). The CDR3 loop is CASSLAVSVATGYTF. DNA for the CDR3: TGTGCCAGCAGCTTAGCGGTCAGCGTGGCAACTGGCTACACCTTC.

The count of this clone is one. J is TRBJ2-7 and V is TRBV6-1; D gene unclear. V was clipped by 2 bases and J by 2 bases, with 7 bases between them. The CDR3 length is 13 residues. The germline gives CDR1 MNHNS, CDR2 SASEGT. This CDR3 is CASSETSAYEQYF. Written as DNA, the CDR3 is TGTGCCAGCAGTGAAACCAGTGCCTACGAGCAGTACTTC.

J is TRBJ2-1 and V is TRBV29-1, with D perhaps assigned TRBD1 or TRBD2 (5 bases each). The CDR3 covers 11 residues. Per the germline V gene, CDR1 is SQVTM and CDR2 is ANQGSEA. The V end was cut by 8 bases, the J end by 6 bases, with 11 bases between. The CDR3 is CSPGGGNEQFF. CDR3 nucleotide sequence: TGCAGCCCTGGTGGGGGCAATGAGCAGTTCTTC.

The chain has TRBV7-3 and TRBJ2-3; perhaps TRBD2 as D (6 bases). The CDR3 loop spans 15 amino acids. Trimming shortened V by 10 bases and J by 0 bases, and 17 bases separated the two germline ends. In germline, CDR1 is SGHTA, CDR2 FQGTGA. CDR3 protein: CATATGLTSTDTQYF. The CDR3 DNA follows: TGTGCCACCGCAACCGGACTAACTAGCACAGATACGCAGTATTTT.

This clone was seen a single time. The chain has TRBV5-1 and TRBJ2-1; D is ambiguous. Germline lookup yields CDR1 SGHRS and CDR2 YFSETQ. This CDR3 is 15 amino acids long. Trimming left V 0 bases short and J 4 bases short, with 11 bases between. CDR3 sequence: CASSLEWSKYNEQFF. CDR3 nucleotides: TGCGCCAGCAGCTTGGAGTGGAGCAAATACAATGAGCAGTTCTTC.

The chain joins TRBV20-1 to TRBJ1-1; D is unclear. The V and J ends lost 0 bases and 7 bases respectively, with 6 bases between them. In germline, CDR1 is DFQATT, CDR2 SNEGSKA (reference sequence). The CDR3 contains 11 residues. The CDR3 region is CSARDRYEAFF. The CDR3 DNA sequence: TGCAGTGCTAGAGACAGGTATGAAGCTTTCTTT.

V and J are TRBV6-6 and TRBJ1-2; unclear D gene. V lost 0 bases, J lost 4 bases, and 9 bases lay in between. This CDR3 has 14 residues. CDR1 and CDR2 (germline): MNHNY, SVGAGI (reference sequence). The CDR3 here is CASSYSEGRYGYTF. In DNA, the CDR3 is TGTGCCAGCAGTTACTCGGAGGGCCGCTATGGCTACACCTTC.

The chain uses TRBV9 and TRBJ1-6; D is unclear. Germline loops: CDR1 SGDLS, CDR2 YYNGEE. This CDR3 has 14 residues. V lost 0 bases and J lost 10, with 11 bases in between. Here the CDR3 reads CASSVGAGNSPLHF. CDR3 in DNA: TGTGCCAGCAGCGTAGGAGCGGGAAACTCACCCCTCCACTTT.

On this clone: Sequence at one end of the junction differs from germline and may be a read error. The chain uses TRBV7-7 and TRBJ2-2; D is uncertain. Germline V gene lookup returns CDR1 SSHAT and CDR2 FNYEAQ (reference sequence). CDR3 length equals 15 residues. The CDR3: CASSPRPTYTGELFF. The DNA for the CDR3 is TGTGCTAGCAGCCCTAGGCCGACCTACACCGGGGAGCTGTTTTTT.

V usage is TRBV5-1 and J usage is TRBJ2-1; D not resolved. This CDR3 has 16 amino acids. The V end was cut by 0 bases, the J end by 4 bases, with 14 bases between. Looked up from germline, CDR1 is SGHRS and CDR2 is YFSETQ. CDR3 region: CASSLDLRSPYNEQFF. CDR3 sequence (DNA): TGCGCCAGCAGCTTGGATCTCCGCTCACCTTACAATGAGCAGTTCTTC.

The V call is TRBV5-1, the J call TRBJ1-3; D is unresolved. CDR1 is SGHRS, CDR2 YFSETQ, per germline. The CDR3 spans 16 residues. Deletions cut 0 bases from V and 2 bases from J, with 12 bases between. The CDR3 DNA is TGCGCCAGCAGCTTGGCGGGGATCGACGCTGGAAACACCATATATTTT. It specifies CASSLAGIDAGNTIYF.